This TCR beta chain was recorded in a study of Ad26.COV2.S vaccination and SARS-CoV-2 variants. On this clone: Antigen: not known.

The V gene's germline CDR1 is MNHNY and CDR2 SVGAGI (reference sequence). The CDR3 length is 15 residues. The ends were cut back, 0 bases at V and 2 bases at J, with 8 bases in the middle. Study results and limitations: Overall T cell responses may have been underestimated by the analyses of TCR breadth and depth. Non-spike TCR breadth was similar in vaccine and placebo recipients. Breadth, reportedly substantial, characterized the spike-specific CD8+ and CD4+ T cell responses after vaccination. Among vaccine recipients, spike-specific TCR breadth exceeded that of placebo recipients.

Libraries were prepared by immunoSEQ multiplex PCR; TCRdb keeps only in-frame clonotypes and omits some of them. The repertoire includes some 190,000 clones, approximately 90% of them detected once, and about 5.5% sits in the top ten. The receptor comes from a human donor who had recovered from COVID-19. The chain links TRBV6-6 to TRBJ1-5; D gene ambiguous. The sample was peripheral blood, taken after recovery from COVID-19. DNA for the CDR3: TGTGCCAGCAGTTACTCGACGAAGGGCAATCAGCCCCAGCATTTT. Translating gives CASSYSTKGNQPQHF.